The entry below describes one T cell receptor (beta chain). Authors' processing steps: It was from reference gene primer amplification that nucleated cell counts were estimated. Sequencing was performed with immunoSEQ multiplex PCR; in TCRdb, only in-frame clones are kept and a portion is missing. Clonal size and the V and J genes are those of that table, whereas D and trimming came from the DNA. The sample has some 10,000 clones, just under 85% seen once. The CDR3 consists of 14 residues. V lost 0 bases and J lost 2, with 4 bases in between. CDR1 and CDR2 from the germline V gene are LNHNV and YYDKDF (reference sequence). These data are taken from a study of blood T cell repertoires in COVID-19. Overall study: COVID-19 samples from acute and convalescent phases originated in the United States, Italy and Spain. PBMCs, B-cell-depleted T cells, or T cells provided the cDNA or gDNA that made up the material.

What was sequenced was peripheral blood. The J gene is TRBJ2-2, the V gene TRBV15, with unresolved D. This receptor was identified in a man aged 50 to 59 with active COVID-19. In DNA form, the CDR3 reads TGTGCCACCAGCAGAGACAGAAACACCGGGGAGCTGTTTTTT. Amino acid sequence: CATSRDRNTGELFF.